This TCR beta chain derives from a study of cytomegalovirus exposure and HLA in healthy donors. Primers: 60 Vbeta forward and 13 Jbeta reverse. Some clones are missing from TCRdb's copy, which holds only in-frame ones; the method was immunoSEQ multiplex PCR. The sample carries some 130,000 clones, roughly 80% recorded once. The sequenced material came from PBMCs. The source of this sequence is a young man in good health and CMV-seronegative.

The CDR3 loop reads CASSWGGTGELFF. The DNA for the CDR3 is TGTGCCAGCAGCTGGGGGGGAACCGGGGAGCTGTTTTTT. The V gene is TRBV5-8, the J gene TRBJ2-2, with 7 bases fitting TRBD2. The V and J ends lost 3 bases and 5 bases, in that order; junction bases with no gene match: 1. This CDR3 comprises 13 residues. Germline loops: CDR1 SGHTS, CDR2 YDEGEE.